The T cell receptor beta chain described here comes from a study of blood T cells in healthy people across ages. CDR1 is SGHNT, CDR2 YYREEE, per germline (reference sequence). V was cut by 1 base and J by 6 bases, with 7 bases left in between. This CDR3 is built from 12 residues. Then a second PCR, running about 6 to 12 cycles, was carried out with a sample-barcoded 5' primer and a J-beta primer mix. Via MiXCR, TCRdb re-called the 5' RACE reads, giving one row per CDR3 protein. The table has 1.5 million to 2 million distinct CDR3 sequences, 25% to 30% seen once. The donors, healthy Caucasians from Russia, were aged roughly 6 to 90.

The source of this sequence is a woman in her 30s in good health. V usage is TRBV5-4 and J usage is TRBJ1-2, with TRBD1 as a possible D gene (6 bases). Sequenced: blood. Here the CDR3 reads CASSLWTDGYTF. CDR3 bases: TGTGCCAGCAGCTTGTGGACAGATGGCTACACCTTC.